These T cell receptor beta chains were read from a single sample in a study of blood T cells in healthy people across ages. TCRdb reprocessed the 5' RACE reads via MiXCR and lists one record per CDR3 protein. The sample has approximately 1,700,000 distinct CDR3 sequences; roughly 43% are singletons. Material: blood. All receptors derive from a human donor in good health. Both conserved end residues are part of each CDR3. The D gene is left open where the match is weak. Clone sizes are given selectively: once, few, many, or a class where the clone is expanded.

d_gene: .; v_gene: TRBV20-1; abundance: .; j_gene: TRBJ2-1; CDR3nt: TGCAGTGCTAGAGGCGGGGTTACCAATGAGCAGTTCTTC; CDR3aa: CSARGGVTNEQFF
d_gene: .; v_gene: TRBV30; abundance: .; j_gene: TRBJ1-6; CDR3nt: TGTGCCTGGATAGAGTATAATTCACCCCTCCACTTT; CDR3aa: CAWIEYNSPLHF
d_gene: .; v_gene: TRBV20-1; abundance: .; j_gene: TRBJ1-3; CDR3nt: TGCAGTGCCGAGAAAGGGGGTGACTCTGGAAACACCATATATTTT; CDR3aa: CSAEKGGDSGNTIYF
d_gene: TRBD2; v_gene: TRBV20-1; abundance: .; j_gene: TRBJ2-5; CDR3nt: TGCAGTGCTAGGCCCCTCGGACTAGCGGATTACAATGAGCAGTACTTC; CDR3aa: CSARPLGLADYNEQYF
d_gene: .; v_gene: TRBV20-1; abundance: .; j_gene: TRBJ2-7; CDR3nt: TGCAGTGTACTCAGGTCGGAGGAGCAGTACTTC; CDR3aa: CSVLRSEEQYF
d_gene: .; v_gene: TRBV6-5; abundance: few; j_gene: TRBJ2-5; CDR3nt: TGTGCCAGCAGCCCCTCAATTGAGTGGCAAGAGACCCAGTACTTC; CDR3aa: CASSPSIEWQETQYF
d_gene: .; v_gene: TRBV5-5; abundance: few; j_gene: TRBJ1-3; CDR3nt: TGTGCCAGCAGCTCGAACGCAGGGGCTGGAAACACCATATATTTT; CDR3aa: CASSSNAGAGNTIYF
d_gene: .; v_gene: TRBV2; abundance: few; j_gene: TRBJ2-3; CDR3nt: TGTACCGTATCTAACTACCTCACAGATACGCAGTATTTT; CDR3aa: CTVSNYLTDTQYF
d_gene: .; v_gene: TRBV4-3; abundance: few; j_gene: TRBJ2-3; CDR3nt: TGCGCCAGCAGCCAAGATGGTAGCGCGACTAGGGGGACAGATACGCAGTATTTT; CDR3aa: CASSQDGSATRGTDTQYF
d_gene: .; v_gene: TRBV18; abundance: .; j_gene: TRBJ1-4; CDR3nt: TGTGCCAGCTGCGCCCCAGGGCGCAGTGGGGAAAAACTGTTTTTT; CDR3aa: CASCAPGRSGEKLFF
d_gene: TRBD2; v_gene: TRBV13; abundance: few; j_gene: TRBJ2-7; CDR3nt: TGTGCCAGCAGCTTGGGGGGGTCCCGCTCCTACGAGCAGTACTTC; CDR3aa: CASSLGGSRSYEQYF
d_gene: .; v_gene: TRBV27; abundance: .; j_gene: TRBJ2-1; CDR3nt: TGTGCCAGCTCGGGACCTACGGTCGATGAGCAGTTCTTC; CDR3aa: CASSGPTVDEQFF
d_gene: .; v_gene: TRBV3-1; abundance: .; j_gene: TRBJ1-1; CDR3nt: TGTGCCAGCAGCCAAGATCAAGGGGGGATGAACACTGAAGCTTTCTTT; CDR3aa: CASSQDQGGMNTEAFF
d_gene: .; v_gene: TRBV12-3/TRBV12-4; abundance: .; j_gene: TRBJ1-4; CDR3nt: TGTGCCAGCAGTCCAGCCCGAGGGATAGCTAATGAAAAACTGTTTTTT; CDR3aa: CASSPARGIANEKLFF
d_gene: .; v_gene: TRBV13; abundance: few; j_gene: TRBJ2-4; CDR3nt: TGTGCCAGCAGCTTCCTCCGGCCCACCCAACGAGCCAAAAACATTCAGTACTTC; CDR3aa: CASSFLRPTQRAKNIQYF
d_gene: .; v_gene: TRBV11-3; abundance: few; j_gene: TRBJ2-1; CDR3nt: TGTGCCAGCAGCTTTTGGTCAGCAGATAATGAGCAGTTCTTC; CDR3aa: CASSFWSADNEQFF
d_gene: .; v_gene: TRBV4-3; abundance: few; j_gene: TRBJ2-3; CDR3nt: TGCGCCAGCAGCCAAGAGGTACAGCAAGGGGCAGATACGCAGTATTTT; CDR3aa: CASSQEVQQGADTQYF
d_gene: .; v_gene: TRBV5-1; abundance: many; j_gene: TRBJ2-3; CDR3nt: TGCGCCAGCAGCTTGGTGGCGGGTGGAGATACGCAGTATTTT; CDR3aa: CASSLVAGGDTQYF
d_gene: .; v_gene: TRBV7-2; abundance: .; j_gene: TRBJ2-7; CDR3nt: TGTGCCAGCAGCTTAGTGGCGTCGGACGGGGAGCAGTACTTC; CDR3aa: CASSLVASDGEQYF
d_gene: .; v_gene: TRBV6-6; abundance: few; j_gene: TRBJ1-2; CDR3nt: TGTGCCAGCAGAGCCGGGGAGGGGGGCTACACCTTC; CDR3aa: CASRAGEGGYTF
d_gene: .; v_gene: TRBV7-2; abundance: few; j_gene: TRBJ1-2; CDR3nt: TGTGCCAGCAGCTATGAGGGGGGCGACTATGGCTACACCTTC; CDR3aa: CASSYEGGDYGYTF
d_gene: .; v_gene: TRBV5-5; abundance: few; j_gene: TRBJ2-7; CDR3nt: TGTGCCTCCATGGAGGGTTTGATCTACGAGCAGTACTTC; CDR3aa: CASMEGLIYEQYF
d_gene: TRBD2; v_gene: TRBV7-2; abundance: .; j_gene: TRBJ2-1; CDR3nt: TGTGCCAGCAGCTTTGGGACTAGGGGGGGAGGTGAGCAGTTCTTC; CDR3aa: CASSFGTRGGGEQFF
d_gene: .; v_gene: TRBV12-3/TRBV12-4; abundance: .; j_gene: TRBJ2-1; CDR3nt: TGTGCCAGCAGATTGATAGATGAGCAGTTCTTC; CDR3aa: CASRLIDEQFF
d_gene: TRBD2; v_gene: TRBV27; abundance: few; j_gene: TRBJ2-3; CDR3nt: TGTGCCAGCACGTTAGCGGGTCCTAGCACAGATACGCAGTATTTT; CDR3aa: CASTLAGPSTDTQYF
d_gene: .; v_gene: TRBV27; abundance: .; j_gene: TRBJ1-4; CDR3nt: TGTGCCAGCAGTCCCCAGGGACCCCCGGGAGAAAAACTGTTTTTT; CDR3aa: CASSPQGPPGEKLFF
d_gene: TRBD2; v_gene: TRBV20-1; abundance: few; j_gene: TRBJ2-3; CDR3nt: TGCAGTGCTAGAGAACTAGCGGGGGAGACAGATACGCAGTATTTT; CDR3aa: CSARELAGETDTQYF
d_gene: .; v_gene: TRBV5-6; abundance: .; j_gene: TRBJ1-1; CDR3nt: TGTGCCAGCAGCCCCTTGCGGGGGGGAGAGATGAACACTGAAGCTTTCTTT; CDR3aa: CASSPLRGGEMNTEAFF
d_gene: .; v_gene: TRBV15; abundance: .; j_gene: TRBJ2-3; CDR3nt: TGTGCCACCAGTCCGCGGATATTTAGCACAGATACGCAGTATTTT; CDR3aa: CATSPRIFSTDTQYF
d_gene: .; v_gene: TRBV11-2; abundance: .; j_gene: TRBJ1-1; CDR3nt: TGTGCCAGCAGCACCCGGACCGACCACACTGAAGCTTTCTTT; CDR3aa: CASSTRTDHTEAFF
d_gene: TRBD2; v_gene: TRBV7-9; abundance: many; j_gene: TRBJ2-7; CDR3nt: TGTGCCAGCAGCTTAGGGGAGGGCGAGCAGTACTTC; CDR3aa: CASSLGEGEQYF
d_gene: TRBD1; v_gene: TRBV12-3/TRBV12-4; abundance: .; j_gene: TRBJ1-5; CDR3nt: TGTGCCAGCAGGAAAAACACCGGGACAGGGGGGAAGGATCAGCCCCAGCATTTT; CDR3aa: CASRKNTGTGGKDQPQHF
d_gene: TRBD1; v_gene: TRBV5-1; abundance: few; j_gene: TRBJ2-3; CDR3nt: TGCGCCAGCAGCTTCCAGGGCGACGGGACAGGGGTTGCAGATACGCAGTATTTT; CDR3aa: CASSFQGDGTGVADTQYF
d_gene: .; v_gene: TRBV6-6; abundance: few; j_gene: TRBJ1-2; CDR3nt: TGTGCCAGCAGTTTGAGGGGATGGAACTATGGCTACACCTTC; CDR3aa: CASSLRGWNYGYTF
d_gene: TRBD1; v_gene: TRBV7-3; abundance: few; j_gene: TRBJ2-1; CDR3nt: TGTGTCAGCAGCTTAGGGGGCTCGTTCTCCTACAATGAGCAGTTCTTC; CDR3aa: CVSSLGGSFSYNEQFF
d_gene: .; v_gene: TRBV7-2; abundance: few; j_gene: TRBJ2-3; CDR3nt: TGTGCCAGCAGTCCGCAACCTACAGCAGATACGCAGTATTTT; CDR3aa: CASSPQPTADTQYF
d_gene: .; v_gene: TRBV6-5; abundance: .; j_gene: TRBJ2-5; CDR3nt: TGTGCCAGCAGTTACTCGATGAGGGAGGAGACCCAGTACTTC; CDR3aa: CASSYSMREETQYF
d_gene: TRBD2; v_gene: TRBV4-3; abundance: few; j_gene: TRBJ2-5; CDR3nt: TGCGCCAGCAGCCAAGCACCGGGACTAGCGGGGGAAGAGACCCAGTACTTC; CDR3aa: CASSQAPGLAGEETQYF
d_gene: TRBD1; v_gene: TRBV20-1; abundance: once; j_gene: TRBJ1-2; CDR3nt: TGCAGTGCTAGATTCGGGGCGACAGGGAATGGCTACACCTTC; CDR3aa: CSARFGATGNGYTF
d_gene: .; v_gene: TRBV20-1; abundance: .; j_gene: TRBJ2-3; CDR3nt: TGCAGTTTGAGCGCACCATACACAGATACGCAGTATTTT; CDR3aa: CSLSAPYTDTQYF
d_gene: TRBD2; v_gene: TRBV12-3/TRBV12-4; abundance: .; j_gene: TRBJ2-5; CDR3nt: TGTGCCAGCAGTTTTGCTAGCGGGGGGGCAGAGACCCAGTACTTC; CDR3aa: CASSFASGGAETQYF
d_gene: TRBD2; v_gene: TRBV12-3/TRBV12-4; abundance: .; j_gene: TRBJ2-3; CDR3nt: TGTGCCAGCAGTTTGGGCATCCAGGGAGGGACAGATACGCAGTATTTT; CDR3aa: CASSLGIQGGTDTQYF
d_gene: .; v_gene: TRBV15; abundance: .; j_gene: TRBJ2-3; CDR3nt: TGTGCCACCAGCAGAGGAGGGGGGGCGGATACGCAGTATTTT; CDR3aa: CATSRGGGADTQYF
d_gene: .; v_gene: TRBV27; abundance: few; j_gene: TRBJ2-7; CDR3nt: TGTGCCAGCAGTTCAGGGTCCGGTTACGAGCAGTACTTC; CDR3aa: CASSSGSGYEQYF
d_gene: TRBD2; v_gene: TRBV20-1; abundance: .; j_gene: TRBJ2-1; CDR3nt: TGCAGTGCTACTACAGCACCGGGACTAGCGGGGGCCAGCTCCTACAATGAGCAGTTCTTC; CDR3aa: CSATTAPGLAGASSYNEQFF
d_gene: TRBD2; v_gene: TRBV5-1; abundance: .; j_gene: TRBJ2-5; CDR3nt: TGCGCCAGCAGCTCGGGACTAGCGGGGGCCCGGGAGACCCAGTACTTC; CDR3aa: CASSSGLAGARETQYF